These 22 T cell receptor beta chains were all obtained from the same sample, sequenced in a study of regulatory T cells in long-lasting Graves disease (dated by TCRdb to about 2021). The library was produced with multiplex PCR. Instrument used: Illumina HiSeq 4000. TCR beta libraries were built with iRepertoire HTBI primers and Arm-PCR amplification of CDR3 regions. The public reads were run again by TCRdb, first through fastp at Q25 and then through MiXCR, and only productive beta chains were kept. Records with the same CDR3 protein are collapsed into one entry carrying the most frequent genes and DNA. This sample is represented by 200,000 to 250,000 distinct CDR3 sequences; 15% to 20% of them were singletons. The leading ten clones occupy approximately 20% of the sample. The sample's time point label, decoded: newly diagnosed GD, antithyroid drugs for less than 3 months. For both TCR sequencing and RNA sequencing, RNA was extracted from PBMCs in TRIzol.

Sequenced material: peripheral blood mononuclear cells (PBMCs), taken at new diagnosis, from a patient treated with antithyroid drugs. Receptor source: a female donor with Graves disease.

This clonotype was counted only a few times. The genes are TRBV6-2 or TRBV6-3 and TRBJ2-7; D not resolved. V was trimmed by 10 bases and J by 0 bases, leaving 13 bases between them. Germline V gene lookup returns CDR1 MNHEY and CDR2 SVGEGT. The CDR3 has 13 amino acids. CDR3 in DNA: TGTGCCACCGAATCACCGGACTCCTACGAGCAGTACTTC. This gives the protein CATESPDSYEQYF.

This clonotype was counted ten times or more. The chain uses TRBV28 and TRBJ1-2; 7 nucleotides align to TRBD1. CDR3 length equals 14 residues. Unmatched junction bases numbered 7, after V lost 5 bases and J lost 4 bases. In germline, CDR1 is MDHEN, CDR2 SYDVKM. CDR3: CASSEINRGYGYTF. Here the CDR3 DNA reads TGTGCCAGCAGTGAGATTAACAGGGGCTATGGCTACACCTTC.

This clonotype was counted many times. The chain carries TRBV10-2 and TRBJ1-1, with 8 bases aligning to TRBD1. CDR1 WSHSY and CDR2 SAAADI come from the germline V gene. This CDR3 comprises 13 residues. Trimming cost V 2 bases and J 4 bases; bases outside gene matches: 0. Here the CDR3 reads CASSETGGTEAFF. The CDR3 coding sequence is TGCGCCAGCAGTGAGACAGGGGGCACTGAAGCTTTCTTT.

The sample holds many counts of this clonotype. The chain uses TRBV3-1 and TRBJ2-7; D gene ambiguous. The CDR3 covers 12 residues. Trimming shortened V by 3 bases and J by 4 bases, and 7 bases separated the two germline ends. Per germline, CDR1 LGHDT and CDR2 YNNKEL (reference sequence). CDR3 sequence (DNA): TGTGCCAGCAGCCAGGCCTGGTACGAGCAGTACTTC. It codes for CASSQAWYEQYF.

The CDR3 sequence is CASSPRGGQVGSPLHF. Written as DNA, the CDR3 is TGTGCCAGCAGCCCTAGAGGGGGACAGGTCGGCTCACCCCTCCACTTT. The V gene is TRBV11-2, the J gene TRBJ1-6, with 8 bases fitting TRBD1. Trimming took 5 bases from V and 10 from J; bases not matched to a gene: 13. The CDR3 spans 16 residues. The germline V gene has CDR1 SGHAT and CDR2 FQNNGV.

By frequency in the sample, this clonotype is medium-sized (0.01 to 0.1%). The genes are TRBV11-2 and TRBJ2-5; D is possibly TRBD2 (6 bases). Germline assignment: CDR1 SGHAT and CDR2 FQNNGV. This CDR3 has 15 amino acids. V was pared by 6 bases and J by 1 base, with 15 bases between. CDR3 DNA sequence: TGTGCCAGCAGTTATGTTAGCGGCACCCAAGAGACCCAGTACTTC. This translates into CASSYVSGTQETQYF.

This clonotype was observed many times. The CDR3 here is CSATTGRAEAFF. The CDR3 nucleotides are TGCAGTGCCACTACAGGGCGGGCTGAAGCTTTCTTT. The rearrangement links TRBV20-1 to TRBJ1-1, with D maybe TRBD1 (6 bases). CDR1 DFQATT and CDR2 SNEGSKA come from the germline V gene (reference sequence). CDR3 size: 12 residues. Trimming stripped 6 bases from V and 6 bases from J, with 14 bases between.

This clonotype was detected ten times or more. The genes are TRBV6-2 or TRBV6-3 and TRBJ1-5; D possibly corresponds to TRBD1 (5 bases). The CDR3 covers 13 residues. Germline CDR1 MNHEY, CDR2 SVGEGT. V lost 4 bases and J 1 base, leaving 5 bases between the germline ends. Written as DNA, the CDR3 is TGTGCCAGCAGTTCAGGGAGCAATCAGCCCCAGCATTTT. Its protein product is CASSSGSNQPQHF.

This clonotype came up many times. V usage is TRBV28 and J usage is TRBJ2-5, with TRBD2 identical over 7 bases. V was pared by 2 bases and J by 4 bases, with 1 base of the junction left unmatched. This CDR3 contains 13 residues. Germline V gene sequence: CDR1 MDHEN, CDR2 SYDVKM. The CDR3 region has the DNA TGTGCCAGCAGTTTACGGGGGGTAGAGACCCAGTACTTC. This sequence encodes CASSLRGVETQYF.

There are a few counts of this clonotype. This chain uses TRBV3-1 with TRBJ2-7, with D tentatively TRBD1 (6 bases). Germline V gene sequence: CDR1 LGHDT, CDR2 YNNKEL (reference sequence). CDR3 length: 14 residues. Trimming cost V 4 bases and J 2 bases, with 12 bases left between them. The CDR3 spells CASSRRQGTYEQYF. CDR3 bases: TGTGCCAGCAGCCGTCGGCAGGGGACCTACGAGCAGTACTTC.

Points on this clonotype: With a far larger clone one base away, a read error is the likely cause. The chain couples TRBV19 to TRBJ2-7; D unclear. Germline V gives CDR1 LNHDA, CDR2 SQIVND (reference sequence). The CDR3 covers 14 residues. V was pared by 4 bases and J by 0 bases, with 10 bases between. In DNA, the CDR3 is TGTGCCAGTAGTACCGGCCGGAGCTCCTACGAGCAGTACTTC. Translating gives CASSTGRSSYEQYF.

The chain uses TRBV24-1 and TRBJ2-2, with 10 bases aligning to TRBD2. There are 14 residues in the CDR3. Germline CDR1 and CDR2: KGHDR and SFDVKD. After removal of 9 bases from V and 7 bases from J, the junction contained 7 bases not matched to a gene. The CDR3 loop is CATGLAGASGELFF. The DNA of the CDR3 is TGTGCCACCGGGCTAGCGGGAGCGAGCGGGGAGCTGTTTTTT.

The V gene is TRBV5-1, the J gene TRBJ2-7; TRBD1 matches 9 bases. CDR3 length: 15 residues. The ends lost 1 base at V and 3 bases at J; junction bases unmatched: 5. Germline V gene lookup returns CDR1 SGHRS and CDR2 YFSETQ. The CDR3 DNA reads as TGCGCCAGCAGCTTGTCGGGACAGGGCCACTACGAGCAGTACTTC. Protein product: CASSLSGQGHYEQYF.

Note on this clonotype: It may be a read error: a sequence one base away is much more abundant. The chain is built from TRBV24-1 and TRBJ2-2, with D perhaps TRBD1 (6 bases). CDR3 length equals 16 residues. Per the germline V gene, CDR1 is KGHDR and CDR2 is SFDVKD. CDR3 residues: CATSDPGRGNTRELFF. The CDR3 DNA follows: TGTGCCACCAGTGACCCAGGAAGGGGGAACACCAGGGAGCTGTTTTTT.

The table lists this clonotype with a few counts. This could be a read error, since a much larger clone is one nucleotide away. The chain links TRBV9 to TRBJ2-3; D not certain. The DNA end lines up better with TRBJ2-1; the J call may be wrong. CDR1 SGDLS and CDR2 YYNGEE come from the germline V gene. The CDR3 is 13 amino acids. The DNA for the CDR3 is TGTGCCAGCAGCGAGGATCTTTACAGTGAGCAGTTCTTC. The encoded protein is CASSEDLYSEQFF.

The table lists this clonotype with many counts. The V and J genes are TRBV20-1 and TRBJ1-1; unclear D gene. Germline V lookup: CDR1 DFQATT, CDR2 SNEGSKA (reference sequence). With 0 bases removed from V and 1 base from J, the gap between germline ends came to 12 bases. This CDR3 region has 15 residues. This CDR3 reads CSARDTWGGNTEAFF. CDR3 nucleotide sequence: TGCAGTGCTAGAGATACGTGGGGAGGGAACACTGAAGCTTTCTTT.

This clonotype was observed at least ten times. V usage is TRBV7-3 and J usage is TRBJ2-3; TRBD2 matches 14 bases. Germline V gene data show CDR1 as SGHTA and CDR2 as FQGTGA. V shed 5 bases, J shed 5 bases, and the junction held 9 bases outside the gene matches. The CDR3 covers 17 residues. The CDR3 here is CASSNRTSGRSRDTQYF. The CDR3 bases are TGTGCCAGCAGCAACCGGACTAGCGGGAGGTCGAGAGATACGCAGTATTTT.

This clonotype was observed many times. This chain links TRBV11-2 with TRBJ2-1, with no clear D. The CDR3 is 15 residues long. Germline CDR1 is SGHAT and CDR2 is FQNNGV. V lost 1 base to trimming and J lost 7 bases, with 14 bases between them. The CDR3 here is CASSLGPQPENEQFF. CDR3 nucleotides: TGTGCCAGCAGCTTAGGGCCCCAGCCCGAGAATGAGCAGTTCTTC.

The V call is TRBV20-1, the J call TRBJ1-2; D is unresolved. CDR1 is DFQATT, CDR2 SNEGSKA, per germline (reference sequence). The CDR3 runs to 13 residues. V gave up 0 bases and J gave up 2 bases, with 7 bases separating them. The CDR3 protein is CSARDGLNYGYTF. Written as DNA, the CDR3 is TGCAGTGCTAGAGACGGTCTAAACTATGGCTACACCTTC.

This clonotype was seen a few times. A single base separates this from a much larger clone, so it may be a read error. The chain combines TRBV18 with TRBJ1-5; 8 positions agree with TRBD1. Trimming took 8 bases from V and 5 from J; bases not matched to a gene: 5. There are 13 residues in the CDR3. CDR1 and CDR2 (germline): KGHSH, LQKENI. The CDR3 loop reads CASTQGQDQPQHF. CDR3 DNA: TGTGCCAGCACACAGGGACAGGATCAGCCCCAGCATTTT.

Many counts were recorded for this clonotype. The chain's CDR3 is CSVEPSQGTSTDTQYF. The CDR3 DNA reads as TGCAGCGTTGAACCTTCTCAGGGCACTAGCACAGATACGCAGTATTTT. J is TRBJ2-3 and V is TRBV29-1; possibly TRBD1 for D (5 bases). CDR3 length equals 16 residues. The germline gives CDR1 SQVTM, CDR2 ANQGSEA. V was clipped by 2 bases and J by 0 bases, with 15 bases between them.

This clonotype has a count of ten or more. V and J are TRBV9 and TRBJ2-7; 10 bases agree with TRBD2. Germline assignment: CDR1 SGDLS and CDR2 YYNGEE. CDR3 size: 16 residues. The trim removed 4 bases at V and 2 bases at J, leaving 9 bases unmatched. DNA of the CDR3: TGTGCCAGCAGCACAGGGGGGACTAGCGTAGCCTACGAGCAGTACTTC. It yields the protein CASSTGGTSVAYEQYF.